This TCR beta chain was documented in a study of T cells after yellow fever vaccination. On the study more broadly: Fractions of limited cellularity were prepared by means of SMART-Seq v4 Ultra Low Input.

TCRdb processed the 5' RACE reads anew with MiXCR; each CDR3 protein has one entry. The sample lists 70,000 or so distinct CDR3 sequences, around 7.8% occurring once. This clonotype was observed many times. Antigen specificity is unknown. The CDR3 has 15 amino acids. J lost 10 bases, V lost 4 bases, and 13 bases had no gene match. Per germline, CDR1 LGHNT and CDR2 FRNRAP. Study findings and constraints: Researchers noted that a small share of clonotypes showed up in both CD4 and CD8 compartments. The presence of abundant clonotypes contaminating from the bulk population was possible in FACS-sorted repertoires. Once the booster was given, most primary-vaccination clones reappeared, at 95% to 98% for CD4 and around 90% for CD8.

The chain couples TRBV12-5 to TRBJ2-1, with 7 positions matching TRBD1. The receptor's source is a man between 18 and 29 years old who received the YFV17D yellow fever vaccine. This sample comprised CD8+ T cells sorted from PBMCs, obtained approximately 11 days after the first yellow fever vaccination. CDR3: CASGWTGATSGEQFF. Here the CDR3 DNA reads TGTGCTAGTGGTTGGACAGGCGCAACTTCCGGGGAGCAGTTCTTC.